Described below is a single T cell receptor (beta chain) sequence and its context. Its target is unknown. CDR3 length equals 15 residues. J lost 3 bases, V lost 2 bases, and 2 bases had no gene match. The germline V gene has CDR1 ENHRY and CDR2 SYGVKD. This sample stems from a study of shared clonotypes between healthy human individuals. Regarding the study as a whole: Generally, naive subsets (rather than memory subsets) showed larger estimated richness. The four-donor shared clonotypes exceeded non-shared clonotypes in generation probability, with non-shared ones scoring lower.

Clones were read by immunoSEQ multiplex PCR, and TCRdb kept only the in-frame ones, dropping some. The sample contains about 2,500,000 clones, around 90% of which appear only once. The split of CD4+ cells yielded CD45RA+ naive and CD45RA-negative memory subsets. The rearrangement links TRBV10-3 to TRBJ2-3; TRBD2 matches at 10 bases. The origin of this receptor is a man younger than 35 in good health. Input material: naive CD4+ T cells sorted from blood. The sample's subset: CD45RA+ positively selected. The CDR3 DNA reads as TGTGCCATCAGTGAGGGACTAGCGGAAACAGATACGCAGTATTTT. It yields the protein CAISEGLAETDTQYF.